The 6 T cell receptor beta chains below come from one sample, sequenced in a study of beta chain features in type 1 diabetes. Reverse transcription of all isolated RNA meant that expressed TCRB transcripts were sequenced. Clones were read by immunoSEQ multiplex PCR, and TCRdb kept only the in-frame ones, dropping some. The sample comprises 350,000 to 450,000 clones, around 14% of which are singletons, and less than 0.04% rests with the top ten. The specimen was naive CD4+ T cells from blood. The origin of the receptors is a man younger than 40 in good health.

There are a few counts of this clone. The chain combines TRBV4-1 with TRBJ2-3; D possibly corresponds to TRBD2 (6 bases). Germline loops: CDR1 MGHRA, CDR2 YSYEKL. Between the trimmed V and J ends, which lost 1 base and 6 bases, there was a span of 23 bases. This CDR3 is 18 amino acids long. The CDR3 coding sequence is TGCGCCAGCAGCCAAGGCCAGGGACTGCGGTTTAACATTGATACGCAGTATTTT. Its translation is CASSQGQGLRFNIDTQYF.

The rearrangement uses TRBV19 and TRBJ2-3; possible D gene TRBD2, 6 bases. The CDR3 covers 14 residues. Looked up from germline, CDR1 is LNHDA and CDR2 is SQIVND (reference sequence). V lost 7 bases to trimming and J lost 1 base, with 12 bases between them. The DNA of the CDR3 is TGTGCCAGTACCGACTTAGCGGGCACAGATACGCAGTATTTT. Translating gives CASTDLAGTDTQYF.

The table lists this clone with a few counts. The V gene is TRBV2, the J gene TRBJ2-2; D ambiguous. Germline-derived CDR1 and CDR2 are SNHLY and FYNNEI. This CDR3 has 14 residues. V dropped 1 base and J dropped 6 bases, with 9 bases sitting between them. CDR3 loop: CASSEEIISGELFF. In DNA form, the CDR3 reads TGTGCCAGCAGTGAAGAAATCATATCCGGGGAGCTGTTTTTT.

The chain has TRBV6-4 and TRBJ2-6, with 10 bases aligning to TRBD1. With 8 bases clipped from V and 1 base from J, the junction kept 8 bases outside the gene matches. The V gene's germline CDR1 is MRHNA and CDR2 SNTAGT. CDR3 length equals 17 residues. DNA of the CDR3: TGTGCCAGCTCCGGGACAGGGGTCGCATCTGGGGCCAACGTCCTGACTTTC. Its translation: CASSGTGVASGANVLTF.

The chain joins TRBV4-1 to TRBJ2-3, with 9 positions matching TRBD2. This CDR3 region has 18 residues. CDR1 is MGHRA and CDR2 is YSYEKL in the germline V gene. V gave up 1 base and J gave up 0 bases; unmatched junction bases: 8. CDR3 in DNA: TGCGCCAGCAGCCAAGGGCTAGCGGGGATTACTAGCACAGATACGCAGTATTTT. It is translated as CASSQGLAGITSTDTQYF.

This clone was seen a handful of times. The V and J genes are TRBV30 and TRBJ2-1, with 14 nucleotides matching TRBD2. J was trimmed by 9 bases and V by 6 bases; bases with no gene match: 10. Per the germline V gene, CDR1 is GTSNPN and CDR2 is SVGIG (reference sequence). The CDR3 has 15 amino acids. CDR3 sequence reads: CACRTSGRLSAEQFF. CDR3 bases: TGTGCCTGCCGGACTAGCGGGAGGTTATCGGCTGAGCAGTTCTTC.